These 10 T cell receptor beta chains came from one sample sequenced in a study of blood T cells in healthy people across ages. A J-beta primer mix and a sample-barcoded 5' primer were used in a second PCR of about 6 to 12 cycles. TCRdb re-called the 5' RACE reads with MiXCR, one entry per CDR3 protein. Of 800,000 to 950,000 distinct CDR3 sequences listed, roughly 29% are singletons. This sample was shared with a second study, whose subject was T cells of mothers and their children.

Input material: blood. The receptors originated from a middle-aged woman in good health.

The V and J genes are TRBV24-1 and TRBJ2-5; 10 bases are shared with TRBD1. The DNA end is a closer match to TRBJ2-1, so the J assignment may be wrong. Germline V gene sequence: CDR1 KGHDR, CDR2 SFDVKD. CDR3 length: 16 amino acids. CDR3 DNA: TGTGCCACCAGTGATGTTGACAGGGGGCCCCAAGAGACCCAGTTCTTC. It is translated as CATSDVDRGPQETQFF.

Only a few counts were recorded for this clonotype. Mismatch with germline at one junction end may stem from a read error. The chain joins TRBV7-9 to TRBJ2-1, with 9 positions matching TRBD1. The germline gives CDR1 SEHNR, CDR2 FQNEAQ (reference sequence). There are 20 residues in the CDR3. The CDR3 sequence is CASSNSLGQGRFGGYDEQFF. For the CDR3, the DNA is TGTGCCAGCAGCAACTCCCTCGGACAGGGGAGATTTGGTGGCTACGATGAGCAGTTCTTC.

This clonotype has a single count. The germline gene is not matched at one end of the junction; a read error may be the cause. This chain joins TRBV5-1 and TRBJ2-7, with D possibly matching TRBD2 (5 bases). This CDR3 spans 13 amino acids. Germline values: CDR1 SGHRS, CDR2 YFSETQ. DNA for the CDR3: TGCGCCAGCGGCTTGAGGGCGAACTACGAGCAGTACTTC. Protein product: CASGLRANYEQYF.

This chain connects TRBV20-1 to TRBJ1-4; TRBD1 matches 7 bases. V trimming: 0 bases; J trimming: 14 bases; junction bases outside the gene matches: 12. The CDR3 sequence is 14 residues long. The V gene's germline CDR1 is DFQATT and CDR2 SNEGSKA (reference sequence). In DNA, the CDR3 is TGCAGTGCTAGAGATGGGACAGCTGGGAGGGTGCTGTTTTTT. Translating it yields CSARDGTAGRVLFF.

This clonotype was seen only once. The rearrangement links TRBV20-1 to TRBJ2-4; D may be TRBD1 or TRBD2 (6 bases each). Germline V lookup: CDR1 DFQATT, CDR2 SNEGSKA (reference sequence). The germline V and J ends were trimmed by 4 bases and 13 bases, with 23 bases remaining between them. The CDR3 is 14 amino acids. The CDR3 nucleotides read TGCAGTGCTACCCGGGGGCCCAATTACAATGAGCAGTACTTC. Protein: CSATRGPNYNEQYF.

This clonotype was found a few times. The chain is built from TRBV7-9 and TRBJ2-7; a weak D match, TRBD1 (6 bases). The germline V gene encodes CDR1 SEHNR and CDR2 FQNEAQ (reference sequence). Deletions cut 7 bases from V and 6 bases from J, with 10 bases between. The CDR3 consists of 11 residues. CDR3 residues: CASIIGGEQYF. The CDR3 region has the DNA TGTGCCAGCATTATAGGGGGCGAGCAGTACTTC.

The CDR3 here is CASSQRLAGGYEQYF. CDR3 sequence (DNA): TGTGCCAGCAGCCAACGACTAGCGGGGGGATACGAGCAGTACTTC. This chain uses TRBV14 with TRBJ2-7; 13 positions agree with TRBD2. The length of the CDR3 is 15 residues. V shed 2 bases, J shed 4 bases, and the junction held 2 bases outside the gene matches. Germline CDR1 SGHDN, CDR2 FVKESK.

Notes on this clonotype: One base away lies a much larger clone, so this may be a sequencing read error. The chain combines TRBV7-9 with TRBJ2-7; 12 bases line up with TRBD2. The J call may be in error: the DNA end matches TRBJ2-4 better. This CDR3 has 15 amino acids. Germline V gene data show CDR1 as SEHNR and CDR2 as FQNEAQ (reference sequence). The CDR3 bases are TGTGCCAGCGGCTTAGCTAGGACTAGCGGGGACATTCAGTACTTC. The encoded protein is CASGLARTSGDIQYF.

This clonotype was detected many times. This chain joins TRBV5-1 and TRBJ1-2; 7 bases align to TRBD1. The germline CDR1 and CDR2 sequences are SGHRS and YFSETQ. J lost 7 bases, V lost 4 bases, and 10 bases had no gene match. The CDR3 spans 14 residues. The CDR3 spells CASSAKTGTVGYTF. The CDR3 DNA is TGCGCCAGCAGCGCCAAAACCGGGACAGTTGGCTACACCTTC. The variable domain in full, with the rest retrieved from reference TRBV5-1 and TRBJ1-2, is KAGVTQTPRYLIKTRGQQVTLSCSPISGHRSVSWYQQTPGQGLQFLFEYFSETQRNKGNFPGRFSGRQFSNSRSEMNVSTLELGDSALYLCASSAKTGTVGYTFGSGTRLTVV.

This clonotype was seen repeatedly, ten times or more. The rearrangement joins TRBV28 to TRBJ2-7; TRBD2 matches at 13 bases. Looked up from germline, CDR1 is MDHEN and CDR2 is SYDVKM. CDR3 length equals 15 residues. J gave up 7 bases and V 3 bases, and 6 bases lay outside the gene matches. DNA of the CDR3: TGTGCCAGCAGTTTGCCGGGACTAGCGGGGTATGAGCAGTACTTC. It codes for CASSLPGLAGYEQYF.